This TCR beta chain was captured by sequencing in a study of CD8 T cells in ankylosing spondylitis. TCRdb re-derived calls from the 5' RACE reads in MiXCR, one entry per CDR3 protein. Of under 200,000 distinct CDR3 sequences in the sample, roughly 10% are singletons; the top ten hold 29%. Trimming shortened V by 1 base and J by 8 bases, and 18 bases separated the two germline ends. The CDR3 length is 16 residues. CDR1 is SGHTA and CDR2 is FQGNSA in the germline V gene. The source is a male donor with ankylosing spondylitis or in good health (not recorded which). Sequencing was performed on blood, either unsorted or a sorted T cell fraction (not recorded which). The chain couples TRBV7-2 to TRBJ2-1; D might be TRBD1 or TRBD2, each matching 6 bases. CDR3 sequence reads: CASSLESAPGGDEQFF. The CDR3 DNA reads as TGTGCCAGCAGCTTAGAGAGCGCCCCCGGGGGCGATGAGCAGTTCTTC.